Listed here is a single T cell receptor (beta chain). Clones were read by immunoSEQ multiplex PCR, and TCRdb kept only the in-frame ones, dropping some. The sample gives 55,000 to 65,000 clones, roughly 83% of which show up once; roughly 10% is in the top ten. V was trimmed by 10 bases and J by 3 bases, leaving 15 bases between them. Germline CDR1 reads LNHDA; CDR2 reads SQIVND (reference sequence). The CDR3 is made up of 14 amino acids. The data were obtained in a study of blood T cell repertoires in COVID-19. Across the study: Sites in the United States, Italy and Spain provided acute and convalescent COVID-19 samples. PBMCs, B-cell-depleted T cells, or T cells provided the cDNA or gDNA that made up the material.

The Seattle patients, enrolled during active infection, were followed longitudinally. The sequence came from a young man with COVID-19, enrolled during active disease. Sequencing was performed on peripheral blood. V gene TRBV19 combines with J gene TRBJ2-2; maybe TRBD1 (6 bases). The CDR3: CATTLQGDTGELFF. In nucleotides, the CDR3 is TGTGCCACGACCCTACAGGGCGACACCGGGGAGCTGTTTTTT.